This T cell receptor (beta chain) was obtained from a study of T-cell reconstitution after alpha-beta-depleted transplantation in children. Unique molecular identifiers were used in preparing the TCRbeta library. TCRdb reprocessed the PCR reads with MiXCR, giving one entry per CDR3 protein. The sample holds about 200,000 distinct CDR3 sequences, approximately 14% seen once. About this clonotype: A read error may explain this, as a much larger clone is one base away.

CDR3 length: 12 amino acids. The V gene's germline CDR1 is SQVTM and CDR2 ANQGSEA. This sequence joins TRBV29-1 and TRBJ1-2, with D perhaps TRBD1 (5 bases). Sequenced material: PBMCs from the stem cell graft donor, taken from the stem cell graft. This clonotype was obtained from a human donor who donated a stem cell graft to a child with acute lymphoblastic leukemia. This CDR3 reads CSVLRGRDGDTF. CDR3 DNA: TGCAGCGTCCTTCGGGGGAGGGATGGCGACACCTTC.